This paragraph reports one T cell receptor beta chain. Its antigen is unidentified. The sample originates from a study of chemoradiotherapy in HPV16-positive cancers. Findings of the study overall: Non-HPV-specific T cells did not expand in tumors during treatment, whereas candidate HPV-specific clones and E7-related motifs did. Functional assays defining HPV-specific T cells used only two HPV16-positive patients.

Only in-frame clones appear in the TCRdb table, and some are missing; sequencing was by immunoSEQ multiplex PCR. The profile shows about 4,000 clones, roughly 79% of them singletons. The CDR3 totals 17 residues. Germline loops: CDR1 LGHNA, CDR2 YSLEER. Between the trimmed V and J ends, which lost 1 base and 0 bases, there was a span of 14 bases. The specimen was obtained from a patient who underwent chemoradiotherapy. The sequence derives from a human donor with HPV-associated anogenital cancer. V and J are TRBV4-3 and TRBJ2-3, with TRBD1 as a possible D gene (6 bases). The CDR3 DNA reads TGCGCCAGCAGCCAAGGCGGAGCAGGGGCTAGCACAGATACGCAGTATTTT. The encoded protein is CASSQGGAGASTDTQYF.